This T cell receptor (beta chain) is from a study of shared clonotypes between healthy human individuals. A note on this clone: Its specificity is not known.

The germline V gene encodes CDR1 MDHEN and CDR2 SYDVKM. V lost 4 bases, J lost 2 bases, and 7 bases stayed unmatched. This CDR3 spans 16 amino acids. Study-wide points: Of the naive CD4 clonotypes, around 5.2% were shared across several donors.

Libraries were prepared by immunoSEQ multiplex PCR; TCRdb keeps only in-frame clonotypes and omits some of them. There are roughly 500,000 clones in the sample; about 96% occur only once, and approximately 0.06% lies in the top ten. The chain links TRBV28 to TRBJ2-2, with TRBD1 matching over 7 bases. The origin of this receptor is a young woman in good health. The sample taken for sequencing was naive CD4+ T cells sorted from blood. Subset given: CD45RA+ positively selected. This CDR3 is CASSSPGQRNTGELFF. The DNA of the CDR3 is TGTGCCAGCAGTTCCCCGGGACAGCGCAACACCGGGGAGCTGTTTTTT.